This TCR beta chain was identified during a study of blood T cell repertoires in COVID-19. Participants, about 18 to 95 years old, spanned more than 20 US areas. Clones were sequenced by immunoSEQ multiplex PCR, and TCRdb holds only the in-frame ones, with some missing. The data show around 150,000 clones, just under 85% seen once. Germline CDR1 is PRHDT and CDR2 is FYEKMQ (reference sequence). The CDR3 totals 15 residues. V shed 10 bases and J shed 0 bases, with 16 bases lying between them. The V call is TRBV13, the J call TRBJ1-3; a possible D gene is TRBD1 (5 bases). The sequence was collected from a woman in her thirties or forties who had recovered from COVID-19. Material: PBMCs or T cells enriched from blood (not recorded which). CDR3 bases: TGTGCCACCCACCCAGGGCCCTTCTCTGGAAACACCATATATTTT. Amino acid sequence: CATHPGPFSGNTIYF.